This T cell receptor (beta chain) derives from a study of beta chain features in type 1 diabetes. Study observations and caveats: There was a moderate but significant shortening of TCRB CDR3s in all four CD4+ subsets of Type 1 diabetes patients.

The CDR3 contains 15 residues. CDR1 is PRHDT, CDR2 FYEKMQ, per germline (reference sequence). After removal of 5 bases from V and 2 bases from J, the junction contained 8 bases not matched to a gene. Expressed TCRB transcripts were sequenced because the entire RNA isolate underwent reverse transcription. Profiled with immunoSEQ multiplex PCR; TCRdb holds only in-frame clones, not every one. The sample yields approximately 150,000 clones, roughly 59% seen once. Comments on this clone: What it recognizes is unknown.

The rearrangement links TRBV13 to TRBJ1-2, with 7 bases aligning to TRBD1. Material: naive CD4+ T cells from blood. This clonotype was obtained from a man in his thirties or forties with type 1 diabetes. As DNA, the CDR3 is TGTGCCAGCAGCAACCGCCCGGGACAGAACTATGGCTACACCTTC. Translating gives CASSNRPGQNYGYTF.